These 3 T cell receptor beta chains originate from one sample sequenced in a study of cytomegalovirus exposure and HLA in healthy donors. 13 Jbeta primers and 60 Vbeta primers were used for the PCR. Sequencing used immunoSEQ multiplex PCR; TCRdb keeps in-frame clones, though not all of them. The sample consists of around 110,000 clones, roughly 80% of them appearing once. The sequenced material came from PBMCs. These TCRs come from a man aged 25-45 years in good health and CMV-seropositive.

This clone was seen a few times. The J gene is TRBJ2-1, the V gene TRBV5-1; 9 bases are shared with TRBD2. The trim removed 5 bases at V and 5 bases at J, leaving 5 bases unmatched. Germline V gene lookup returns CDR1 SGHRS and CDR2 YFSETQ. The CDR3 has 14 amino acids. The chain's CDR3 is CASRILAGDNEQFF. The DNA for the CDR3 is TGCGCCAGCAGGATACTAGCGGGTGACAATGAGCAGTTCTTC.

This clone has a handful of counts. This chain connects TRBV7-7 to TRBJ2-1; 7 bases fit TRBD1. Germline V CDR1 and CDR2: SSHAT, FNYEAQ (reference sequence). With V trimmed by 6 bases and J by 6 bases, 8 bases remained unmatched. CDR3 length: 14 amino acids. The CDR3, as DNA: TGTGCCAGCAGGGACAGGAATCTGGGCAATGAGCAGTTCTTC. Translation gives CASRDRNLGNEQFF.

The V gene is TRBV6-1, the J gene TRBJ1-4, with TRBD1 identical over 8 bases. Per the germline V gene, CDR1 is MNHNS and CDR2 is SASEGT. This CDR3 region has 14 residues. With V trimmed by 7 bases and J by 4 bases, 5 bases remained unmatched. The CDR3 DNA is TGTGCCAGCAATTTCGGACAGGGTAATGAAAAACTGTTTTTT. Residues: CASNFGQGNEKLFF.